These T cell receptor beta chains were read from a single sample in a study of OX40 agonist ivuxolimab in advanced cancers. Clones were sequenced by immunoSEQ multiplex PCR, and TCRdb holds only the in-frame ones, with some missing. The sample includes about 96,000 clones, roughly 80% of them seen just once. Specimen: CD4+ or CD8+ T cells sorted from blood, collected in a trial of the OX40 agonist ivuxolimab. The source is an adult with an advanced solid tumor such as melanoma, head and neck, liver or kidney cancer. Both conserved end residues are trimmed from each CDR3.

length: 14
J: TRBJ1-1
V: TRBV4-3
CDR3: ASSQGDGPMNTEAF

length: 10
J: TRBJ1-2
V: TRBV7-2
CDR3: ASSPGTVGYT

length: 12
J: TRBJ2-7
V: TRBV5-1
CDR3: ASSLRFAGDEQY

length: 14
J: TRBJ2-7
V: TRBV5-1
CDR3: ASSPAATGGWYEQY

length: 11
J: TRBJ1-5
V: TRBV7-9
CDR3: ASSLSGDQPQH

length: 10
J: TRBJ2-3
V: TRBV18
CDR3: ASSAGGWEQY

length: 16
J: TRBJ2-1
V: TRBV9
CDR3: ASSVTSGRANPYNEQF

length: 13
J: TRBJ1-4
V: TRBV7-9
CDR3: ASSLRTGGGEKLF

length: 9
J: TRBJ1-2
V: TRBV11-2
CDR3: ASSLGGGYT

length: 13
J: TRBJ1-2
V: TRBV4-2
CDR3: ASSPDWQANYGYT

length: 10
J: TRBJ2-7
V: TRBV10-1
CDR3: ASSARGPEQY

length: 15
J: TRBJ1-1
V: TRBV7-9
CDR3: ASSFPPAGTPNTEAF

length: 12
J: TRBJ2-7
V: TRBV7-2
CDR3: ASRSGGSSYEQY

length: 12
J: TRBJ1-1
V: TRBV6-1
CDR3: ASSDPGQGLKAF

length: 14
J: TRBJ2-1
V: TRBV9
CDR3: ASSATTSGGYNEQF

length: 12
J: TRBJ1-1
V: TRBV12-5
CDR3: ASGARDLNTEAF

length: 14
J: TRBJ1-2
V: TRBV5-4
CDR3: ASSSRGGSNNYGYT

length: 15
J: TRBJ1-4
V: TRBV4-2
CDR3: ASSQEIVGHLNEKLF

length: 14
J: TRBJ2-7
V: TRBV6-6
CDR3: ASSSPGRDTPFEQY

length: 13
J: TRBJ2-7
V: TRBV11-2
CDR3: ASSLGVRGSYEQY

length: 14
J: TRBJ1-2
V: TRBV25-1
CDR3: ASSPGQGLLNYGYT

length: 13
J: TRBJ1-5
V: TRBV6-5
CDR3: ASSYNLGSNQPQH

length: 14
J: TRBJ2-6
V: TRBV15
CDR3: ATSRAGRAGANVLT

length: 14
J: TRBJ2-1
V: TRBV6-6
CDR3: ASSYSGGRGYNEQF

length: 12
J: TRBJ1-5
V: TRBV12-2
CDR3: ASLIQGVGQPQH

length: 12
J: TRBJ1-1
V: TRBV19
CDR3: ASSRTARDTEAF

length: 12
J: TRBJ2-1
V: TRBV29-1
CDR3: SVVVGSSYNEQF

length: 12
J: TRBJ2-7
V: TRBV18
CDR3: ASSEQGAPYEQY

length: 12
J: TRBJ1-1
V: TRBV5-1
CDR3: ASSLVGRSTEAF

length: 16
J: TRBJ2-6
V: TRBV19
CDR3: ASSTAGRQLSGANVLT

length: 11
J: TRBJ1-2
V: TRBV2
CDR3: ATPDRGDYGYT

length: 10
J: TRBJ2-1
V: TRBV5-3
CDR3: AGILLDNEQF

length: 14
J: TRBJ2-1
V: TRBV21-1
CDR3: ASSKRPECFYNEQF

length: 11
J: TRBJ2-1
V: TRBV18
CDR3: ASSPRLDNEQF

length: 13
J: TRBJ1-5
V: TRBV6-1
CDR3: ASSEAPRSGQPQH